This T cell receptor (beta chain) appears in the sequencing data of a study of T-cell reconstitution after alpha-beta-depleted transplantation in children. Concerning this clonotype: The antigen remains undetermined.

Study results and limitations: Counts and diversity of T cells one year after transplant came mostly from newly produced T cells. TCRbeta diversity was high at day 60 in some patients (a result of surviving recipient T cells and thymic progenitors). Several hundred expanded graft clones reportedly were the source of alpha-beta T cells about two months after transplant.

Germline V lookup: CDR1 SNHLY, CDR2 FYNNEI. V shed 5 bases, J shed 5 bases, and the junction held 15 bases outside the gene matches. This CDR3 is 18 amino acids long. TCRbeta library construction was performed incorporating unique molecular identifiers. TCRdb analysed the PCR reads with MiXCR anew, one entry per CDR3 protein. The data hold 440,000 or so distinct CDR3 sequences, with around two fifths observed a single time. The sample in question was PBMCs, obtained before TCRalphabeta/CD19-depleted stem cell transplant. The gene calls are TRBV2 and TRBJ2-2; TRBD2 agrees at 9 bases. The sequence derives from a girl aged 2-15 years with aplastic anemia, due to receive a stem cell transplant. The CDR3 DNA reads TGTGCCAGCAGTTCCCCCCTGCCGGGACTAGCTGTAACCGGGGAGCTGTTTTTT. Translated: CASSSPLPGLAVTGELFF.